Shown below are 32 T cell receptor beta chains from a single sample sequenced in a study of T cell repertoires in cytomegalovirus infection. TCRdb recomputed calls from the reads with MiXCR, one row per CDR3 protein. The sample contains approximately 500,000 distinct CDR3 sequences, about 15% of which appear only once. Input material: CD8+ T cells from PBMCs. These receptor sequences come from a human donor in good health (CMV status not recorded). Some clones in this sample may be carry-over from other donors' samples.

This clonotype was picked up many times. J is TRBJ1-1 and V is TRBV7-2; 8 bases match TRBD1. Germline lookup yields CDR1 SGHTA and CDR2 FQGNSA. This CDR3 spans 15 amino acids. The ends lost 2 bases at V and 1 base at J; junction bases unmatched: 3. The CDR3 loop is CASSLPQGANTEAFF. CDR3 DNA sequence: TGTGCCAGCAGCTTACCCCAGGGGGCGAACACTGAAGCTTTCTTT.

CDR3 nucleotides: TGTGCCATCAGCCCCGGGACTACCTACGAGCAGTACTTC. Its protein product is CAISPGTTYEQYF. The rearrangement uses TRBV10-3 and TRBJ2-7; 7 bases match TRBD2. Losses at the gene ends were 6 bases for V and 2 bases for J; bases not matched to a gene: 4. The CDR3 has 13 residues. Germline values: CDR1 ENHRY, CDR2 SYGVKD.

This clonotype was seen only a few times. V gene TRBV2 combines with J gene TRBJ1-6; D is uncertain. The CDR3 extends over 14 amino acids. Germline CDR1 reads SNHLY; CDR2 reads FYNNEI. The germline V and J ends were trimmed by 4 bases and 2 bases, with 6 bases remaining between them. CDR3 region: CASSAPTYNSPLHF. DNA for the CDR3: TGTGCCAGCAGTGCGCCTACCTATAATTCACCCCTCCACTTT.

This clonotype was seen a few times. This chain uses TRBV9 with TRBJ1-4, with D perhaps matching TRBD1 (5 bases). V was pared by 0 bases and J by 4 bases, with 10 bases between. Looked up from germline, CDR1 is SGDLS and CDR2 is YYNGEE. The CDR3 contains 15 residues. This CDR3 reads CASSVEAGLNEKLFF. The CDR3 DNA follows: TGTGCCAGCAGCGTAGAGGCAGGGCTTAATGAAAAACTGTTTTTT.

The genes are TRBV14 and TRBJ2-3; no clear D. CDR3 size: 15 residues. Germline CDR1 SGHDN, CDR2 FVKESK. Trimming shortened V by 0 bases and J by 1 base, and 8 bases separated the two germline ends. Here the CDR3 DNA reads TGTGCCAGCAGCCAAGAAGTCTCCGGCACAGATACGCAGTATTTT. Protein product: CASSQEVSGTDTQYF.

This chain uses TRBV28 with TRBJ2-5; 9 nucleotides agree with TRBD2. CDR3 length equals 16 residues. Germline V gene data show CDR1 as MDHEN and CDR2 as SYDVKM. V gave up 4 bases and J gave up 5 bases; unmatched junction bases: 11. Here the CDR3 DNA reads TGTGCCAGCAGTTCACAGCGGGAGGAGGAAGGTGAGACCCAGTACTTC. This codes for CASSSQREEEGETQYF.

V usage is TRBV27 and J usage is TRBJ1-6; D might be TRBD1 (5 bases). The V gene lost 2 bases and the J gene lost 6 bases, with 8 bases spanning the gap. CDR3 length: 14 residues. Germline values: CDR1 MNHEY, CDR2 SMNVEV (reference sequence). The CDR3 sequence is CASSLMGGNSPLHF. In nucleotides, the CDR3 is TGTGCCAGCAGTTTAATGGGGGGTAATTCACCCCTCCACTTT.

This clonotype was counted a few times. The chain carries TRBV15 and TRBJ2-1; D is unresolved. This CDR3 contains 18 residues. V was cut by 2 bases and J by 5 bases, with 22 bases left in between. The germline CDR1 and CDR2 sequences are LNHNV and YYDKDF (reference sequence). This CDR3 reads CATSRSNLAGVSNNEQFF. CDR3 sequence (DNA): TGTGCCACCAGCAGATCAAACTTAGCCGGTGTGTCTAACAATGAGCAGTTCTTC.

Only a few counts were recorded for this clonotype. This chain links TRBV11-1 with TRBJ2-1, with D perhaps assigned TRBD1 or TRBD2 (5 bases each). Trimming pared 3 bases from V and 1 base from J, leaving 7 bases between. Germline V gene sequence: CDR1 SGHAT, CDR2 FQDESV (reference sequence). CDR3 length: 14 amino acids. CDR3 bases: TGTGCCAGCAGCTTCGGGGCGTCCTACAATGAGCAGTTCTTC. Its translation is CASSFGASYNEQFF. Based on the CDR3 plus reference TRBV11-1 and TRBJ2-1, the full variable domain is EAEVAQSPRYKITEKSQAVAFWCDPISGHATLYWYRQILGQGPELLVQFQDESVVDDSQLPKDRFSAERLKGVDSTLKIQPAELGDSAMYLCASSFGASYNEQFFGPGTRLTVL.

This clonotype has at least ten counts. This chain joins TRBV4-1 and TRBJ1-2; TRBD1 might be the D (6 bases). Germline CDR1 MGHRA, CDR2 YSYEKL. The CDR3 sequence is 15 residues long. V lost 0 bases and J lost 4, with 12 bases in between. The CDR3 region is CASSQEPQGSYGYTF. The CDR3 bases are TGCGCCAGCAGCCAAGAACCTCAGGGGAGCTATGGCTACACCTTC.

Details on this clonotype: This may be a read error, as it is one base from a much larger clone. The J gene is TRBJ1-5, the V gene TRBV6-8; D is ambiguous. Trimming stripped 2 bases from V and 6 bases from J, with 8 bases between. This CDR3 has 13 amino acids. Germline-derived CDR1 and CDR2 are MNHGY and SAAAGT. The chain's CDR3 is CASSYPGIQPQHF. In DNA form, the CDR3 reads TGTGCCAGCAGTTACCCGGGTATTCAGCCCCAGCATTTT.

A remark on this clonotype: A much larger clone differs by one base, so this may be a read error. This rearrangement joins TRBV12-5 to TRBJ2-2, with unresolved D. Germline CDR1 reads LGHNT; CDR2 reads FRNRAP. V was clipped by 3 bases and J by 3 bases, with 2 bases between them. This CDR3 contains 12 residues. The CDR3 loop reads CASGLDTGELFF. DNA for the CDR3: TGTGCTAGTGGTTTAGACACCGGGGAGCTGTTTTTT.

There are many counts of this clonotype. The chain has TRBV4-1 and TRBJ2-3; 8 positions match TRBD2. Trimming at V came to 2 bases and at J to 0 bases, leaving 1 base not matched to a gene. In germline, CDR1 is MGHRA, CDR2 YSYEKL. CDR3 length: 15 residues. CDR3 nucleotide sequence: TGCGCCAGCAGCCAAACTAGCGGAAGCACAGATACGCAGTATTTT. This encodes CASSQTSGSTDTQYF.

The gene calls are TRBV30 and TRBJ2-7, with D perhaps matching TRBD2 (5 bases). V gave up 4 bases and J gave up 0 bases, with 10 bases separating them. Per the germline V gene, CDR1 is GTSNPN and CDR2 is SVGIG (reference sequence). CDR3 size: 13 residues. The CDR3 region is CAWKGEGSYEQYF. The CDR3 DNA follows: TGTGCCTGGAAGGGAGAGGGCTCCTACGAGCAGTACTTC.

Ten or more counts support this clonotype. This sequence joins TRBV19 and TRBJ2-7; 8 bases are a match to TRBD1. Germline CDR1 is LNHDA and CDR2 is SQIVND (reference sequence). This CDR3 is built from 15 residues. Trimming took 9 bases from V and 0 from J; bases not matched to a gene: 10. The CDR3 nucleotides are TGTGCCAGCAGTCCCGGACAGGGTAGCTCCTACGAGCAGTACTTC. It encodes CASSPGQGSSYEQYF.

The table lists this clonotype with many counts. The chain combines TRBV11-2 with TRBJ2-3; 7 bases match TRBD2. Germline CDR1 SGHAT, CDR2 FQNNGV. The CDR3 covers 17 residues. The trim removed 5 bases at V and 1 base at J, leaving 12 bases unmatched. The CDR3 bases are TGTGCCAGCAGCCCTTTTTTGGCGGGAGAGGGCACAGATACGCAGTATTTT. This gives the protein CASSPFLAGEGTDTQYF.

The genes are TRBV2 and TRBJ2-3, with TRBD1 identical over 7 bases. V was clipped by 6 bases and J by 1 base; unmatched bases: 7. CDR3 size: 15 residues. The germline V gene encodes CDR1 SNHLY and CDR2 FYNNEI. The CDR3 DNA reads TGTGCCAGCAGAGCCCCAGGGACAGGCACAGATACGCAGTATTTT. Translated, it gives CASRAPGTGTDTQYF.

The chain links TRBV4-1 to TRBJ2-1; 10 bases are a match to TRBD2. Germline assignment: CDR1 MGHRA and CDR2 YSYEKL. The CDR3 sequence is 14 residues long. V trimming: 8 bases; J trimming: 4 bases; junction bases outside the gene matches: 5. For the CDR3, the DNA is TGCGCCAGCTCTGGGACTAGCGCTTACAATGAGCAGTTCTTC. It yields the protein CASSGTSAYNEQFF.

This clonotype appeared a few times. This chain connects TRBV7-9 to TRBJ2-7; the D gene is possibly TRBD2 (7 bases). Trimming cost V 5 bases and J 4 bases, with 9 bases left between them. The germline V gene has CDR1 SEHNR and CDR2 FQNEAQ (reference sequence). The CDR3 totals 12 residues. CDR3 DNA: TGTGCCAGCAGCAAGGGGGGGTACGAGCAGTACTTC. Protein: CASSKGGYEQYF.

J is TRBJ2-7 and V is TRBV28; a weak D match, TRBD1 (6 bases). Germline V gene lookup returns CDR1 MDHEN and CDR2 SYDVKM. The CDR3 has 14 residues. Deletions cut 7 bases from V and 5 bases from J, with 18 bases between. CDR3 sequence (DNA): TGTGCCAGCAAAGAACAGGGAGAGGTCAACGAGCAGTACTTC. Residues: CASKEQGEVNEQYF.

The chain links TRBV25-1 to TRBJ1-1; D unresolved. V was cut by 6 bases and J by 7 bases, with 12 bases left in between. Germline CDR1 MGHDK, CDR2 SYGVNS. The length of the CDR3 is 12 residues. Here the CDR3 DNA reads TGTGCCAGCAGCGTCGGTCCCGTTGAAGCTTTCTTT. This sequence encodes CASSVGPVEAFF.

The gene calls are TRBV4-1 and TRBJ2-7, with a possible D match to TRBD1 (6 bases). The CDR3 runs 15 residues. Germline lookup yields CDR1 MGHRA and CDR2 YSYEKL. V was cut by 1 base and J by 3 bases, with 13 bases left in between. CDR3 DNA sequence: TGCGCCAGCAGCCAAGGAACAGGGAGACTCTACGAGCAGTACTTC. This codes for CASSQGTGRLYEQYF.

The chain is built from TRBV11-2 and TRBJ2-7; D is unclear. V dropped 3 bases and J dropped 0 bases, with 18 bases sitting between them. The CDR3 runs 17 residues. Per germline, CDR1 SGHAT and CDR2 FQNNGV. CDR3 amino acids: CASSFPMELLSSYEQYF. The CDR3 coding sequence is TGTGCCAGCAGCTTCCCGATGGAGCTCTTGAGCTCCTACGAGCAGTACTTC.

This clonotype was counted a few times. The chain is built from TRBV20-1 and TRBJ2-3; weak D call: TRBD2 (7 bases). Per germline, CDR1 DFQATT and CDR2 SNEGSKA (reference sequence). CDR3 length: 16 amino acids. V dropped 0 bases and J dropped 2 bases, with 15 bases sitting between them. The CDR3 bases are TGCAGTGCTAGAGATCCGGCGGGGGCCACCACAGATACGCAGTATTTT. It codes for CSARDPAGATTDTQYF.

The rearrangement uses TRBV27 and TRBJ2-7; D is possibly TRBD1 or TRBD2 (5 bases each). The germline gives CDR1 MNHEY, CDR2 SMNVEV (reference sequence). Trimming took off 2 bases at V and 6 bases at J, with 8 bases between the two ends. The CDR3 totals 12 residues. CDR3 DNA sequence: TGTGCCAGCAGTTTAAAGGGGAGCGAGCAGTACTTC. This codes for CASSLKGSEQYF.

This clonotype has more than one count but fewer than ten. The chain combines TRBV23-1 with TRBJ1-5; D remains ambiguous. TRBV23-1 is an open reading frame whose function is uncertain. The CDR3 has 14 residues. Trimming removed 7 bases at V and 1 base at J, with 11 bases between. CDR3 sequence (DNA): TGCGCCAGCACTGGACGACCCAGCAATCAGCCCCAGCATTTT. It codes for CASTGRPSNQPQHF.

This clonotype appeared a few times. The rearrangement links TRBV27 to TRBJ1-2; D might be TRBD1 (5 bases). The V end lost 10 bases, the J end lost 8 bases, and 14 bases lay between the germline ends. Germline CDR1 is MNHEY and CDR2 is SMNVEV (reference sequence). The CDR3 length is 11 residues. CDR3 coding DNA: TGTGCCACCTCGGGGGGGGACGGCTACACCTTC. Residues: CATSGGDGYTF.

This rearrangement joins TRBV2 to TRBJ2-7; 8 bases are shared with TRBD2. The V and J ends lost 7 bases and 2 bases, in that order; junction bases with no gene match: 7. The germline V gene encodes CDR1 SNHLY and CDR2 FYNNEI. This CDR3 has 14 amino acids. The CDR3 coding sequence is TGTGCCAGCATAGCAGCGGGAGCCACCTACGAGCAGTACTTC. This encodes CASIAAGATYEQYF.

This chain connects TRBV6-1 to TRBJ2-1, with 11 bases fitting TRBD2. This CDR3 is built from 15 residues. Germline loops: CDR1 MNHNS, CDR2 SASEGT. Unmatched junction bases numbered 11, after V lost 9 bases and J lost 7 bases. The CDR3 reads CARSLAGGHGNEQFF. CDR3 coding DNA: TGTGCCAGAAGTTTAGCGGGAGGGCATGGAAATGAGCAGTTCTTC.

In its sample, this clonotype was seen a few times. This chain joins TRBV9 and TRBJ2-3; 12 nucleotides align to TRBD2. The CDR3 runs 17 residues. Germline V gives CDR1 SGDLS, CDR2 YYNGEE. Trimming at V came to 4 bases and at J to 1 base, leaving 7 bases not matched to a gene. CDR3: CASSTSSGGAGTDTQYF. In DNA form, the CDR3 reads TGTGCCAGCAGCACTTCTAGCGGGGGGGCCGGCACAGATACGCAGTATTTT.

The rearrangement links TRBV20-1 to TRBJ1-1; no firm D call. V was trimmed by 3 bases and J by 1 base, leaving 9 bases between them. CDR1 DFQATT and CDR2 SNEGSKA come from the germline V gene (reference sequence). This CDR3 has 13 residues. CDR3 protein: CSASYSKNTEAFF. The CDR3 DNA sequence: TGCAGTGCTAGTTACAGTAAGAACACTGAAGCTTTCTTT.

This clonotype was seen a few times. This chain joins TRBV5-1 and TRBJ2-1; D is perhaps TRBD2 (5 bases). The V gene lost 4 bases and the J gene lost 8 bases, with 10 bases spanning the gap. The V gene's germline CDR1 is SGHRS and CDR2 YFSETQ. The CDR3 sequence is 12 residues long. The CDR3 protein is CASSASPDEQFF. The CDR3, as DNA: TGCGCCAGCAGCGCTAGCCCCGATGAGCAGTTCTTC.